Sequencing of this T cell receptor (beta chain) was carried out in a study of OX40 agonist ivuxolimab in advanced cancers. Study at large: A mean age of approximately 60 years, range about 20 to 85, was recorded, and around 85% were male. General study points: Expanded clones belonging to CD8+ T cells outnumbered, on average, those of CD4+. Clonal expansion from baseline to week 6 occurred in both CD4+ and CD8+ T cells.

The CDR3 runs to 15 residues. Looked up from germline, CDR1 is MDHEN and CDR2 is SYDVKM. With 5 bases clipped from V and 3 bases from J, the junction kept 10 bases outside the gene matches. Libraries were prepared by immunoSEQ multiplex PCR; TCRdb keeps only in-frame clonotypes and omits some of them. The data show 57,000 or so clones, about 85% seen once. A remark on this clone: Its matching antigen is unknown.

The chain combines TRBV28 with TRBJ2-7, with 7 bases fitting TRBD1. Material: CD4+ or CD8+ T cells sorted from blood, obtained in a trial of the OX40 agonist ivuxolimab. This clonotype was sampled from an adult with an advanced solid tumor such as melanoma, head and neck, liver or kidney cancer. CDR3 amino acids: CASSTSGTAFYEQYF. The DNA of the CDR3 is TGTGCCAGCAGTACTTCCGGGACAGCATTCTACGAGCAGTACTTC.